This T cell receptor (beta chain) was recovered during a study of blood T cell repertoires in COVID-19. The overall study: Sample material is recorded as cDNA or gDNA derived from T cells, B-cell-depleted T cells, or PBMCs.

Sequencing was performed with immunoSEQ multiplex PCR; in TCRdb, only in-frame clones are kept and a portion is missing. The data show 55,000 to 80,000 clones, more than 90% seen once. CDR3 length: 16 residues. Germline CDR1 SGHTA, CDR2 FQGTGA. Deletions cut 5 bases from V and 1 base from J, with 14 bases between. Sequences were obtained from peripheral blood. This TCR derives from a human donor in a cohort sampled during active COVID-19. This rearrangement joins TRBV7-3 to TRBJ2-2; D is unresolved. DNA of the CDR3: TGTGCCAGCAGCACCTCTTTACAGATGAACACCGGGGAGCTGTTTTTT. It is translated as CASSTSLQMNTGELFF. The full variable domain, its missing parts supplied by reference TRBV7-3 and TRBJ2-2, is GAGVSQTPSNKVTEKGKYVELRCDPISGHTALYWYRQSLGQGPEFLIYFQGTGAADDSGLPNDRFFAVRPEGSVSTLKIQRTERGDSAVYLCASSTSLQMNTGELFFGEGSRLTVL.